Sequencing of this T cell receptor (beta chain) was carried out in a study of T-cell memory formation after mild COVID-19. Regarding the study as a whole: Day 15 to 85 contractors were CD4/CD8 balanced; later expanders leaned CD4+. Some clones that responded were present in memory (sampled pre-infection), which suggests cross-reactive memory joined.

This clonotype appeared many times. The antigen is undetermined. The CDR3 sequence is 14 residues long. The V and J ends lost 1 base and 1 base respectively, with 8 bases between them. In germline, CDR1 is SGHRS, CDR2 YFSETQ. TCRdb ran MiXCR on the 5' RACE reads and lists one entry per CDR3 protein. This sample has around 140,000 distinct CDR3 sequences, with 5.5% to 7% found just once. The sequencing sample was made of PBMCs or a T cell subset sorted from them (not recorded which). V and J are TRBV5-1 and TRBJ1-1; no reliable D call. This sequence was found in an adult woman who had mild COVID-19 (a few samples of this study predate the infection). Cell type and time point are not known. CDR3 sequence reads: CASSLQRKNTEAFF. The CDR3 DNA reads TGCGCCAGCAGCTTGCAGAGGAAGAACACTGAAGCTTTCTTT.